A selection of T cell receptor beta chains follows, all from one sample in a study of persistence of HIV-infected CD4 T cells. For these TCRs, the target antigens are not known. Repertoires were generated with immunoSEQ multiplex PCR, while TCRdb's copy carries only in-frame clones and drops some. There are 35,000 to 50,000 clones in the sample; more than 80% occur only once, and approximately 0.93% lies in the top ten. The sequences come from CD4+ T cells sorted from PBMCs after 18-hour stimulation, collected from a patient who received antiretroviral therapy. Source of these receptors: an adult man with HIV who was CMV-seropositive. CDR3s include the opening cysteine and the closing phenylalanine or tryptophan. D genes are given only for firm matches. Size is stated for part of the rows, as once, few or many counts, or as a class when the clone is expanded.

j_gene,v_gene,abundance,d_gene,CDR3aa,CDR3nt
TRBJ1-6,TRBV5-1,-,TRBD1,CASRTAGQGPEPLHF,TGCGCCAGCCGTACGGCGGGACAGGGACCGGAGCCCCTCCACTTT
TRBJ2-1,TRBV3-1/TRBV3-2,once,-,CASSQTRGEQFF,TGTGCCAGCAGCCAAACTCGGGGTGAGCAGTTCTTC
TRBJ2-6,TRBV4-1,-,TRBD1,CASSQPGQLYSGANVLTF,TGCGCCAGCAGCCAACCGGGACAGTTGTACTCTGGGGCCAACGTCCTGACTTTC
TRBJ1-2,TRBV2,-,-,CASTYDGPLYGYTF,TGTGCCAGCACCTACGACGGACCCCTCTATGGCTACACCTTC
TRBJ2-6,TRBV6-6,-,-,CASSIYSTGANVLTF,TGTGCCAGCAGTATCTACTCGACTGGGGCCAACGTCCTGACTTTC
TRBJ2-7,TRBV6-5,few,-,CATRQRDSYEQYF,TGTGCCACTCGACAGCGCGACTCCTACGAGCAGTACTTC
TRBJ2-3,TRBV4-1,once,TRBD1,CASSQQPGQGTDTQYF,TGCGCCAGCAGCCAACAACCGGGACAGGGAACAGATACGCAGTATTTT
TRBJ2-2,TRBV19,-,-,CASRTTGARLTGELFF,TGTGCCAGTAGAACAACGGGGGCGCGATTAACCGGGGAGCTGTTTTTT
TRBJ2-7,TRBV12-5,-,-,CASGLDRRAGEQYF,TGTGCTAGTGGTTTGGACCGGAGGGCAGGCGAGCAGTACTTC
TRBJ2-2,TRBV6-5,-,-,CASRLGTQNTGELFF,TGTGCCAGTCGATTGGGGACACAGAACACCGGGGAGCTGTTTTTT
TRBJ1-5,TRBV3-1/TRBV3-2,-,TRBD1,CASSLGQATHQPQHF,TGTGCCAGCAGCCTCGGACAGGCGACACATCAGCCCCAGCATTTT
TRBJ2-1,TRBV15,few,-,CATSRGTSQIYNEQFF,TGTGCCACCAGCAGAGGTACCAGCCAAATTTACAATGAGCAGTTCTTC
TRBJ1-1,TRBV7-9,few,-,CASSHFSSTEAFF,TGTGCCAGCAGCCATTTTAGTAGCACTGAAGCTTTCTTT
TRBJ2-2,TRBV10-1,-,-,CASSAVRDTGELFF,TGCGCCAGCAGTGCCGTTAGGGACACCGGGGAGCTGTTTTTT
TRBJ1-1,TRBV28,-,TRBD1,CASSLVQGSSEAFF,TGTGCCAGCAGTTTAGTACAGGGGAGCTCTGAAGCTTTCTTT
TRBJ1-5,TRBV6-1,-,-,CASSDRANQPQHF,TGTGCCAGCAGTGATCGGGCCAATCAGCCCCAGCATTTT